The sequence of this T cell receptor beta chain was determined in a study of T cells in Graves' hyperthyroidism and ophthalmopathy. RNA transcripts yielded amplified TCR beta CDR3 regions. HTBI primers were used for first-round RT-PCR of the TCR CDR3. TCRdb itself ran the multiplex PCR reads through MiXCR, one entry per CDR3 protein. In the table there are more than 500,000 distinct CDR3 sequences, around 45% of which are singletons. The CDR3 runs 13 residues. V was shortened by 4 bases and J by 7 bases, with 11 bases between the two germline ends. Germline lookup yields CDR1 SGHRS and CDR2 YFSETQ. The source of this sequence is an adult woman with Graves' disease, either hyperthyroidism or ophthalmopathy (not recorded which). The sequenced sample consisted of peripheral blood or thyroid tissue (not recorded which). The V gene is TRBV5-1, the J gene TRBJ2-2; maybe TRBD2 (6 bases). The CDR3 sequence is CASSGADYGELFF. CDR3 sequence (DNA): TGCGCCAGCAGCGGCGCGGACTACGGGGAGCTGTTTTTT.